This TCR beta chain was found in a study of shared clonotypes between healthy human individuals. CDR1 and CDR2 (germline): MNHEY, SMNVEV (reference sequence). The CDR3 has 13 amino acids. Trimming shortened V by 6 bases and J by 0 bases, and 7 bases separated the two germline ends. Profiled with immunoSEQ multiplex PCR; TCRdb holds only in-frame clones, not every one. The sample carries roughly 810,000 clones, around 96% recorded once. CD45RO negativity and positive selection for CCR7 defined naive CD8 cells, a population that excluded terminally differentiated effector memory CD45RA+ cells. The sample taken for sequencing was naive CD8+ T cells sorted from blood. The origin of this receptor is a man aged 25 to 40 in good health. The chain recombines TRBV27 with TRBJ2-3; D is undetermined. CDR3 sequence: CASRGISTDTQYF. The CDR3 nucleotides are TGTGCCAGCAGGGGGATAAGCACAGATACGCAGTATTTT.